This T cell receptor (beta chain) was sequenced in a study of technical replicates of blood from a few donors. The germline CDR1 and CDR2 sequences are SGDLS and YYNGEE. CDR3 length: 16 amino acids. V trimming: 3 bases; J trimming: 4 bases; junction bases outside the gene matches: 10. TCRdb keeps only in-frame clones here, not all; method: immunoSEQ multiplex PCR. Among 68,000 or so clones, about nine tenths were seen once, and the ten largest hold 4.5% to 5%. This clone was observed a few times. The TCR comes from a human donor in good health. Some clones in this sample may be carry-over from other donors' samples. Sequencing was carried out using PBMCs. This chain links TRBV9 with TRBJ1-2; TRBD1 matches at 9 bases. CDR3 DNA: TGTGCCAGCAGCGCTGGTCCGGGACAGGGACTCTATGGCTACACCTTC. Protein product: CASSAGPGQGLYGYTF. The full variable domain, completed using reference TRBV9 and TRBJ1-2, is DSGVTQTPKHLITATGQRVTLRCSPRSGDLSVYWYQQSLDQGLQFLIQYYNGEERAKGNILERFSAQQFPDLHSELNLSSLELGDSALYFCASSAGPGQGLYGYTFGSGTRLTVV.